These T cell receptor beta chains were read from a single sample in a study of technical replicates of blood from a handful of donors. Libraries were prepared by immunoSEQ multiplex PCR; TCRdb keeps only in-frame clonotypes and omits some of them. The sample contains more than 55,000 clones, approximately 90% of which appear only once. The specimen sequenced was PBMCs. These receptors all come from a human donor in good health. Some clones in this sample may be carry-over from other donors' samples. The CDR3 runs from the conserved cysteine through the conserved F or W. D genes are given only for firm matches. Only part of the rows carry a size: once, few, many, or a class if the clone is expanded.

j_gene | abundance | v_gene | d_gene | CDR3aa | CDR3nt
TRBJ2-4 | . | TRBV4-1 | . | CASSQTPLAAKNIQYF | TGCGCCAGCAGCCAAACCCCCCTTGCGGCCAAAAACATTCAGTACTTC
TRBJ2-7 | . | TRBV7-2 | TRBD1 | CASSFDRGNVEQYF | TGTGCCAGCAGCTTCGACAGGGGTAATGTCGAGCAGTACTTC
TRBJ1-2 | . | TRBV18 | TRBD1 | CASSPSQGAFGYGYTF | TGTGCCAGCTCACCAAGCCAGGGGGCTTTCGGGTATGGCTACACCTTC
TRBJ1-4 | once | TRBV27 | TRBD1 | CASSPGTAEKLFF | TGTGCCAGCAGTCCAGGGACAGCTGAAAAACTGTTTTTT
TRBJ2-7 | . | TRBV7-3 | . | CASSLQGGASYEQYF | TGTGCCAGCAGCCTACAGGGCGGAGCCTCCTACGAGCAGTACTTC
TRBJ1-2 | . | TRBV7-9 | TRBD1 | CASSLQQGLGGYTF | TGTGCCAGCAGCTTACAACAGGGGCTTGGTGGCTACACCTTC
TRBJ1-6 | . | TRBV7-6 | . | CASSTETAYNSPLHF | TGTGCCAGCAGCACCGAAACTGCTTATAATTCACCCCTCCACTTT
TRBJ2-7 | . | TRBV6-5 | . | CASSYSGSSYEQYF | TGTGCCAGCAGTTACTCTGGGAGCTCCTACGAGCAGTACTTC
TRBJ1-4 | . | TRBV5-1 | TRBD1 | CASSLAPDRVLLSQEKLFF | TGCGCCAGCAGCTTGGCCCCGGACAGGGTGCTTCTCAGCCAGGAAAAACTGTTTTTT
TRBJ2-1 | . | TRBV5-1 | . | CASSFTAAGEQFF | TGCGCCAGCAGCTTCACCGCCGCGGGTGAGCAGTTCTTC
TRBJ2-3 | . | TRBV5-1 | . | CASSLGTGSRRSTDTQYF | TGCGCCAGCAGCTTGGGTACCGGGAGTAGGAGGAGCACAGATACGCAGTATTTT
TRBJ1-1 | . | TRBV5-8 | . | CASSRGGSPEAFF | TGTGCCAGCAGCCGCGGCGGCAGCCCCGAAGCTTTCTTT
TRBJ2-7 | . | TRBV11-2 | TRBD2 | CASRVGGPSEQYF | TGTGCCAGCAGGGTGGGAGGGCCATCCGAGCAGTACTTC
TRBJ1-3 | once | TRBV6-5 | . | CASSPEAFSGNTIYF | TGTGCCAGCAGCCCGGAGGCTTTCTCTGGAAACACCATATATTTT
TRBJ2-7 | . | TRBV5-1 | . | CASSVGRDPTLEQYF | TGCGCCAGCAGCGTCGGGAGAGACCCTACCTTGGAGCAGTACTTC
TRBJ2-7 | . | TRBV11-1 | TRBD1 | CASSWPSGTGGDEQYF | TGTGCCAGCAGCTGGCCTTCCGGGACAGGGGGCGACGAGCAGTACTTC
TRBJ2-7 | . | TRBV19 | . | CASSIGRRSYEQYF | TGTGCCAGTAGTATAGGCCGTCGGAGTTACGAGCAGTACTTC
TRBJ2-7 | . | TRBV6-5 | TRBD1 | CASSPYGTGTYEQYF | TGTGCCAGCAGTCCCTACGGGACAGGAACCTACGAGCAGTACTTC
TRBJ2-7 | . | TRBV18 | TRBD1 | CASSLEQGVGYEQYF | TGTGCCAGCTCTCTCGAACAGGGGGTTGGCTACGAGCAGTACTTC
TRBJ2-1 | once | TRBV7-2 | . | CASSVELPSYNEQFF | TGTGCCAGCAGCGTAGAGCTCCCCTCCTACAATGAGCAGTTCTTC
TRBJ1-6 | . | TRBV5-6 | . | CASSLAGQFRGSPLHF | TGTGCCAGCAGCTTGGCGGGTCAGTTTCGCGGTTCACCCCTCCACTTT
TRBJ1-1 | once | TRBV2 | TRBD1 | CASSVKGQLPTEAFF | TGTGCCAGCAGTGTAAAGGGACAGCTCCCCACTGAAGCTTTCTTT
TRBJ1-1 | . | TRBV30 | . | CAWASRDNPTF | TGTGCCTGGGCCTCCCGGGACAATCCTACATTT
TRBJ1-3 | once | TRBV2 | . | CASRDSFLRNTIYF | TGTGCCAGCCGCGACAGCTTTTTACGAAACACCATATATTTT
TRBJ1-5 | . | TRBV30 | . | CAWSRLGRARNQPQHF | TGTGCCTGGAGCCGGTTGGGGAGGGCCCGCAATCAGCCCCAGCATTTT
TRBJ1-1 | . | TRBV6-5 | . | CASSYGTFTEAFF | TGTGCCAGCAGTTACGGCACGTTCACTGAAGCTTTCTTT
TRBJ2-7 | . | TRBV6-1 | . | CASSGSTVTYSEQYF | TGTGCCAGCAGTGGATCGACAGTCACCTACTCTGAGCAGTACTTC
TRBJ2-1 | . | TRBV11-3 | . | CASSLAGVRNEQFF | TGTGCCAGCAGCTTAGCGGGAGTCCGTAATGAGCAGTTCTTC